The text below deals with one T cell receptor beta chain. The antigen remains undetermined. The entry originates in a study of shared clonotypes between healthy human individuals. Findings and limits, study-wide: Some clonotypes were shared by all four sorted-subset donors, while others were not shared. The non-shared ones had lower generation probabilities than the shared ones.

Assay used: immunoSEQ multiplex PCR; TCRdb lists only in-frame clones, some missing. The data hold more than 150,000 clones, with about 66% observed a single time. Sequences were obtained from memory CD4+ T cells sorted from blood. Specified subset: CD45RA-negative fraction. This TCR came from a man in his thirties or forties in good health.

CDR3 loop: CSASMGEQYF. CDR3 in DNA: TGCAGTGCTAGCATGGGGGAGCAGTACTTC. The V call is TRBV20-1, the J call TRBJ2-7; D unclear. Trimming removed 3 bases at V and 7 bases at J, with 7 bases between. CDR1 is DFQATT, CDR2 SNEGSKA, per germline (reference sequence). This CDR3 has 10 amino acids.